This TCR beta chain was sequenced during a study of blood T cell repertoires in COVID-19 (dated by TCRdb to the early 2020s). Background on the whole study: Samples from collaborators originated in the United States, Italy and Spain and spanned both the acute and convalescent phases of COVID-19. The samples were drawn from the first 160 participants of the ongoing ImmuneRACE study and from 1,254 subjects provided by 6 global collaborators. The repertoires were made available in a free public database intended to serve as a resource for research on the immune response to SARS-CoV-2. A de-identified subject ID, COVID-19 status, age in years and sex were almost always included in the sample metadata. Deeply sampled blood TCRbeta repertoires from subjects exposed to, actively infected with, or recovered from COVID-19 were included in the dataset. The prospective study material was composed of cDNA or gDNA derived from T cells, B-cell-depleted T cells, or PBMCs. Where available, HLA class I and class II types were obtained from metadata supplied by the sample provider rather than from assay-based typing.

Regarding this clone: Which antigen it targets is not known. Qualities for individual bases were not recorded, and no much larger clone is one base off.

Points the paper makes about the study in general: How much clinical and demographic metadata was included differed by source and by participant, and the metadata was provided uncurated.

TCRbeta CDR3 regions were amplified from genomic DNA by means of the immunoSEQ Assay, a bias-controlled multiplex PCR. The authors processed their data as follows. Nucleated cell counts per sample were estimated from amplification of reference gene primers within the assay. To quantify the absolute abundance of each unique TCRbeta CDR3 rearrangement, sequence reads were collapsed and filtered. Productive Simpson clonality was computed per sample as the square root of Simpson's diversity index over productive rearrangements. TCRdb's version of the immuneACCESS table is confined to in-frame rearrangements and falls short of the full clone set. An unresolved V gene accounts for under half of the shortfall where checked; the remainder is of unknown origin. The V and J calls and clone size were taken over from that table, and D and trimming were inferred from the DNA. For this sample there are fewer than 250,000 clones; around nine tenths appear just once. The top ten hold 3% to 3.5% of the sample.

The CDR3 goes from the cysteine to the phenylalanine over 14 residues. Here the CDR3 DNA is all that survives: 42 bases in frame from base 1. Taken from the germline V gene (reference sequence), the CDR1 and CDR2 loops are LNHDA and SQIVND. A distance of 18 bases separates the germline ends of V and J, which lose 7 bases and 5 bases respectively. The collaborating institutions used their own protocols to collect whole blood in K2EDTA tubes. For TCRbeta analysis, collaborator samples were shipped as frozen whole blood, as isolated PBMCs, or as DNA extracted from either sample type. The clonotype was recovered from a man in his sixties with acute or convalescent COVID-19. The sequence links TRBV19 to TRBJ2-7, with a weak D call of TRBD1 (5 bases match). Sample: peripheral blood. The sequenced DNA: TGTGCCAGTACTAAGACGGCAGGGCTCCACGAGCAGTACTTC. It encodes CASTKTAGLHEQYF.